A single sample gave rise to the 26 T cell receptor beta chains below, sequenced in a study of T-cell reconstitution after alpha-beta-depleted transplantation in children. During its preparation, the TCRbeta library received unique molecular identifiers. TCRdb re-derived calls from the PCR reads in MiXCR, one entry per CDR3 protein. This sample has some 500,000 distinct CDR3 sequences; around 20% occur once, and the top ten carry 3.3%. This specimen was PBMCs from the stem cell graft donor, taken from the stem cell graft. The receptors come from a human donor who donated a stem cell graft to a child with acute lymphoblastic leukemia.

This clonotype turned up a few times. The CDR3 DNA reads TGCAGCGTTTTTCCTCCGGGACAGGGGTATTGGGAGACCCAGTACTTC. The encoded protein is CSVFPPGQGYWETQYF. The J gene is TRBJ2-5, the V gene TRBV29-1; 10 nucleotides line up with TRBD1. The V and J ends lost 5 bases and 5 bases, in that order; junction bases with no gene match: 14. The CDR3 runs to 16 residues. Per germline, CDR1 SQVTM and CDR2 ANQGSEA.

The CDR3: CSARELQSSYEQYF. DNA for the CDR3: TGCAGTGCTAGAGAACTCCAGAGCTCCTACGAGCAGTACTTC. The chain is built from TRBV20-1 and TRBJ2-7; no reliable D call. With 0 bases removed from V and 0 bases from J, the gap between germline ends came to 9 bases. This CDR3 region has 14 residues. From germline, CDR1 is DFQATT and CDR2 SNEGSKA (reference sequence).

This clonotype was observed once. The chain links TRBV5-6 to TRBJ2-2; perhaps TRBD2 as D (7 bases). The CDR3 runs to 14 residues. Trimming took off 7 bases at V and 8 bases at J, with 18 bases between the two ends. Germline V lookup: CDR1 SGHDT, CDR2 YYEEEE. CDR3 in amino acids: CASRLGGHLGELFF. CDR3 in DNA: TGTGCCAGCCGCCTGGGGGGGCATTTGGGGGAGCTGTTTTTT.

The chain uses TRBV6-5 and TRBJ2-7; possible D gene TRBD1, 5 bases. From germline, CDR1 is MNHEY and CDR2 SVGAGI. The length of the CDR3 is 11 residues. Trimming removed 5 bases from V and 7 bases from J, with 9 bases in between. The CDR3 reads CASSRGLEQYF. The CDR3 nucleotides read TGTGCCAGCAGTAGGGGATTGGAGCAGTACTTC.

The rearrangement joins TRBV5-5 to TRBJ2-5; 7 positions match TRBD2. This CDR3 region has 15 residues. J was trimmed by 1 base and V by 4 bases; bases with no gene match: 7. The germline CDR1 and CDR2 sequences are SGHKS and YYEKEE (reference sequence). In nucleotides, the CDR3 is TGTGCCAGCAGCCCCCGAGCGGGGATCCAAGAGACCCAGTACTTC. This codes for CASSPRAGIQETQYF.

This clonotype was counted a few times. The gene calls are TRBV7-9 and TRBJ1-1; no definite D call. V was trimmed by 5 bases and J by 2 bases, leaving 9 bases between them. Germline loops: CDR1 SEHNR, CDR2 FQNEAQ (reference sequence). The CDR3 is made up of 13 amino acids. CDR3 in amino acids: CASSPELNTEAFF. The CDR3 DNA is TGTGCCAGCAGCCCCGAGTTAAACACTGAAGCTTTCTTT.

The genes are TRBV12-3 or TRBV12-4 and TRBJ2-1, with D perhaps matching TRBD1 (5 bases). The CDR3 loop spans 14 amino acids. Trimming left V 2 bases short and J 6 bases short, with 11 bases between. CDR3 sequence: CASSLSGLGNEQFF. Here the CDR3 DNA reads TGTGCCAGCAGTTTATCAGGGCTGGGCAATGAGCAGTTCTTC.

The V and J genes are TRBV29-1 and TRBJ2-5; D uncertain. The germline V and J ends were trimmed by 4 bases and 5 bases, with 11 bases remaining between them. Germline values: CDR1 SQVTM, CDR2 ANQGSEA. This CDR3 has 12 residues. CDR3 protein: CSVVEKGETQYF. CDR3 nucleotides: TGCAGCGTTGTGGAGAAGGGTGAGACCCAGTACTTC.

V and J are TRBV19 and TRBJ2-5; the D gene is possibly TRBD2 (6 bases). The germline V gene has CDR1 LNHDA and CDR2 SQIVND (reference sequence). Trimming pared 5 bases from V and 0 bases from J, leaving 10 bases between. The CDR3 has 14 amino acids. CDR3: CASSGDWYQETQYF. The CDR3 DNA reads TGTGCCAGTAGTGGGGACTGGTACCAAGAGACCCAGTACTTC.

This clonotype has a handful of counts. V usage is TRBV27 and J usage is TRBJ1-2; D remains ambiguous. Trimming removed 4 bases from V and 1 base from J, with 10 bases in between. This CDR3 contains 14 residues. Germline V CDR1 and CDR2: MNHEY, SMNVEV (reference sequence). The CDR3 nucleotides are TGTGCCAGCAGTTCGGACGGGGATAACTATGGCTACACCTTC. As protein: CASSSDGDNYGYTF.

The chain uses TRBV5-1 and TRBJ2-3, with TRBD2 identical over 7 bases. From germline, CDR1 is SGHRS and CDR2 YFSETQ. The CDR3 runs to 17 residues. J was trimmed by 0 bases and V by 3 bases; bases with no gene match: 10. The DNA of the CDR3 is TGCGCCAGCAGCTGGGAAGCTAGCGGTACTAGCACAGATACGCAGTATTTT. This codes for CASSWEASGTSTDTQYF. Looking up the rest from reference TRBV5-1 and TRBJ2-3 gives the full variable domain: KAGVTQTPRYLIKTRGQQVTLSCSPISGHRSVSWYQQTPGQGLQFLFEYFSETQRNKGNFPGRFSGRQFSNSRSEMNVSTLELGDSALYLCASSWEASGTSTDTQYFGPGTRLTVL.

CDR3 coding DNA: TGTGCCAGTCAGGGGGGGGACTATGGCTACACCTTC. Encoded protein: CASQGGDYGYTF. The chain uses TRBV9 and TRBJ1-2; 7 nucleotides align to TRBD1. CDR1 is SGDLS, CDR2 YYNGEE, per germline. V shed 8 bases, J shed 3 bases, and the junction held 4 bases outside the gene matches. The CDR3 has 12 residues.

This clonotype has more than one count but fewer than ten. The chain employs TRBV29-1 and TRBJ2-7; D remains unclear. Germline values: CDR1 SQVTM, CDR2 ANQGSEA. This CDR3 contains 15 residues. V dropped 2 bases and J dropped 2 bases, with 16 bases sitting between them. For the CDR3, the DNA is TGCAGCGTTGAATCCGCGGAGTCCGCCACCTACGAGCAGTACTTC. Protein sequence: CSVESAESATYEQYF.

This clonotype has a handful of counts. V usage is TRBV20-1 and J usage is TRBJ2-1; a possible D gene is TRBD1 (5 bases). In germline, CDR1 is DFQATT, CDR2 SNEGSKA (reference sequence). This CDR3 comprises 11 residues. Trimming cost V 2 bases and J 9 bases, with 8 bases left between them. The CDR3: CSARIGVEQFF. The CDR3 DNA is TGCAGTGCTAGAATAGGGGTTGAGCAGTTCTTC.

The chain links TRBV3-1 to TRBJ2-7; no clear D. From germline, CDR1 is LGHDT and CDR2 YNNKEL (reference sequence). Between the trimmed V and J ends, which lost 0 bases and 3 bases, there was a span of 3 bases. The CDR3 has 12 residues. In DNA form, the CDR3 reads TGTGCCAGCAGCCAAGATTACTACGAGCAGTACTTC. Translation: CASSQDYYEQYF.

The chain links TRBV5-6 to TRBJ1-3; D is uncertain. This CDR3 comprises 15 residues. Germline V gene data show CDR1 as SGHDT and CDR2 as YYEEEE. V was clipped by 5 bases and J by 0 bases, with 12 bases between them. The CDR3 loop is CASSRGGVSGNTIYF. For the CDR3, the DNA is TGTGCCAGCAGTCGCGGCGGGGTCTCTGGAAACACCATATATTTT.

This clonotype has just a few counts. A read error may account for a junction end that differs from germline. The chain couples TRBV3-1 to TRBJ2-4; 10 bases are a match to TRBD1. The CDR3 extends over 12 amino acids. Looked up from germline, CDR1 is LGHDT and CDR2 is YNNKEL (reference sequence). The CDR3 region has the DNA TGTGCCAGCAGCCGAGGGACAGGGGACGTCCACTTC. Its protein product is CASSRGTGDVHF.

The V call is TRBV2, the J call TRBJ2-5; a possible D gene is TRBD2 (5 bases). Germline V lookup: CDR1 SNHLY, CDR2 FYNNEI. The V and J ends lost 2 bases and 4 bases respectively, with 11 bases between them. CDR3 size: 14 residues. The CDR3 loop reads CASSEMTNRETQYF. The CDR3 nucleotides are TGTGCCAGCAGTGAAATGACTAACAGAGAGACCCAGTACTTC.

This clonotype was detected ten times or more. This chain connects TRBV12-3 or TRBV12-4 to TRBJ2-7; 9 nucleotides align to TRBD1. Trimming at V came to 5 bases and at J to 3 bases, leaving 5 bases not matched to a gene. This CDR3 spans 14 amino acids. The CDR3 sequence: CASSGRDRVYEQYF. The CDR3, as DNA: TGTGCCAGCAGTGGCCGGGACAGGGTCTACGAGCAGTACTTC.

This clonotype has more than one count but fewer than ten. The chain carries TRBV24-1 and TRBJ2-3, with 9 nucleotides matching TRBD1. J gave up 1 base and V 10 bases, and 17 bases lay outside the gene matches. The germline gives CDR1 KGHDR, CDR2 SFDVKD. The CDR3 contains 18 residues. The DNA of the CDR3 is TGTGCCACGCTTCACCGTGGGACAGGGCAGCCTGGCACAGATACGCAGTATTTT. It yields the protein CATLHRGTGQPGTDTQYF.

V gene TRBV15 combines with J gene TRBJ2-3, with D uncertain. The CDR3 is 13 amino acids. Trimming stripped 3 bases from V and 1 base from J, with 5 bases between. In germline, CDR1 is LNHNV, CDR2 YYDKDF (reference sequence). This CDR3 reads CATSSSGTDTQYF. The DNA for the CDR3 is TGTGCCACCAGCAGTTCGGGCACAGATACGCAGTATTTT.

The chain employs TRBV29-1 and TRBJ2-7, with 10 bases matching TRBD1. The CDR3 consists of 14 residues. The J segment lost 2 bases and the V segment lost 5 bases, leaving 6 bases of the junction unmatched. Germline loops: CDR1 SQVTM, CDR2 ANQGSEA. CDR3 loop: CSVPGTGVPYEQYF. The CDR3 nucleotides are TGCAGCGTTCCCGGGACAGGGGTACCCTACGAGCAGTACTTC.

In DNA form, the CDR3 reads TGTGCCAGCAGTGTGGGACTAGCGGGAAGGGATGAGCAGTTCTTC. It encodes CASSVGLAGRDEQFF. V usage is TRBV25-1 and J usage is TRBJ2-1; TRBD2 agrees at 13 bases. V trimming: 4 bases; J trimming: 8 bases; junction bases outside the gene matches: 5. The CDR3 spans 15 residues. CDR1 is MGHDK and CDR2 is SYGVNS in the germline V gene. Combining the CDR3 with reference TRBV25-1 and TRBJ2-1 gives the whole variable domain EADIYQTPRYLVIGTGKKITLECSQTMGHDKMYWYQQDPGMELHLIHYSYGVNSTEKGDLSSESTVSRIRTEHFPLTLESARPSHTSQYLCASSVGLAGRDEQFFGPGTRLTVL.

V is TRBV6-1 and J is TRBJ1-1; 9 positions agree with TRBD1. The V gene end was trimmed by 4 bases and the J gene end by 0 bases; junction bases not matched to a gene: 3. CDR3 length: 15 residues. Germline lookup yields CDR1 MNHNS and CDR2 SASEGT. CDR3: CASSGDRALNTEAFF. The CDR3 region has the DNA TGTGCCAGCAGTGGGGACAGGGCGCTGAACACTGAAGCTTTCTTT.

This rearrangement joins TRBV12-3 or TRBV12-4 to TRBJ2-1; D remains ambiguous. V lost 6 bases and J lost 8, with 23 bases in between. CDR3 length: 16 residues. The CDR3 region is CASSPSHLHSPDEQFF. The CDR3 DNA is TGTGCCAGCAGCCCTTCCCACCTACACAGCCCCGATGAGCAGTTCTTC.

This clonotype has only a few counts. In DNA, the CDR3 is TGTGCCAGCAGTTGGGGGCAGGGGGCGATTCAGCCCCAGCATTTT. This gives the protein CASSWGQGAIQPQHF. This chain uses TRBV27 with TRBJ1-5, with 8 positions matching TRBD1. The V and J ends lost 4 bases and 6 bases, in that order; junction bases with no gene match: 8. The CDR3 is made up of 15 amino acids. Germline V gives CDR1 MNHEY, CDR2 SMNVEV (reference sequence).